These 25 T cell receptor beta chains share one sample of origin, sequenced in a study of T-cell reconstitution after alpha-beta-depleted transplantation in children. As it was prepared, the TCRbeta library received unique molecular identifiers. TCRdb analysed the PCR reads with MiXCR anew, one entry per CDR3 protein. Of 530,000 or so distinct CDR3 sequences listed, over 20% are singletons. This material consisted of PBMCs, taken before TCRalphabeta/CD19-depleted stem cell transplant. The receptors were gathered from a boy younger than two with Wiskott-Aldrich syndrome, due to receive a stem cell transplant.

The rearrangement links TRBV28 to TRBJ2-1, with D perhaps TRBD1 or TRBD2 (5 bases each). Germline CDR1 and CDR2: MDHEN and SYDVKM. Deletions cut 2 bases from V and 14 bases from J, with 16 bases between. This CDR3 comprises 13 residues. The CDR3 loop reads CASSLRLGTPKFF. The CDR3 DNA reads TGTGCCAGCAGTTTACGCCTGGGGACCCCTAAGTTCTTC.

The gene calls are TRBV5-1 and TRBJ1-2; no reliable D call. Trimming stripped 2 bases from V and 3 bases from J, with 14 bases between. Germline CDR1 and CDR2: SGHRS and YFSETQ. The CDR3 is 15 amino acids. The CDR3 loop is CASSFIPPGDYGYTF. The CDR3 nucleotides are TGCGCCAGCAGCTTTATCCCCCCGGGTGACTATGGCTACACCTTC.

V gene TRBV5-1 combines with J gene TRBJ2-1; the D gene is possibly TRBD2 (5 bases). In germline, CDR1 is SGHRS, CDR2 YFSETQ. Trimming removed 7 bases from V and 0 bases from J, with 11 bases in between. The CDR3 has 14 amino acids. This chain's CDR3 is CASGGESSYNEQFF. The CDR3 nucleotides read TGCGCCAGCGGTGGGGAGTCCTCCTACAATGAGCAGTTCTTC. The whole variable domain, remainder taken from reference TRBV5-1 and TRBJ2-1, is KAGVTQTPRYLIKTRGQQVTLSCSPISGHRSVSWYQQTPGQGLQFLFEYFSETQRNKGNFPGRFSGRQFSNSRSEMNVSTLELGDSALYLCASGGESSYNEQFFGPGTRLTVL.

This clonotype occurred a few times. The rearrangement uses TRBV20-1 and TRBJ2-7, with TRBD2 identical over 9 bases. CDR1 DFQATT and CDR2 SNEGSKA come from the germline V gene (reference sequence). The length of the CDR3 is 13 residues. V dropped 6 bases and J dropped 0; count of bases not matched to a gene: 3. CDR3 nucleotides: TGCAGTGCAGCGGGGGGTAGCTCCTACGAGCAGTACTTC. Translated, it gives CSAAGGSSYEQYF.

This clonotype has a handful of counts. The rearrangement uses TRBV27 and TRBJ1-2; D remains ambiguous. The CDR3 is 14 residues long. V dropped 4 bases and J dropped 0 bases, with 9 bases sitting between them. CDR1 is MNHEY, CDR2 SMNVEV, per germline (reference sequence). CDR3 in DNA: TGTGCCAGCAGTTCGGGAACTCCTAACTATGGCTACACCTTC. Translating gives CASSSGTPNYGYTF.

CDR3 bases: TGCGCCAGCAGCCAAGACCGGGACAGGGGCACAGATACGCAGTATTTT. Translated, it gives CASSQDRDRGTDTQYF. This chain uses TRBV4-1 with TRBJ2-3; 9 bases fit TRBD1. The CDR3 sequence is 16 residues long. V lost 0 bases to trimming and J lost 1 base; unmatched junction nucleotides: 2. Germline V gives CDR1 MGHRA, CDR2 YSYEKL.

This clonotype showed up just a few times. J is TRBJ2-3 and V is TRBV20-1, with TRBD1 matching over 10 bases. The V gene end was trimmed by 6 bases and the J gene end by 1 base; junction bases not matched to a gene: 7. The CDR3 has 15 amino acids. Germline CDR1 DFQATT, CDR2 SNEGSKA (reference sequence). The CDR3 protein is CSATGDRGGTDTQYF. The CDR3 nucleotides read TGCAGTGCGACCGGGGACAGGGGAGGCACAGATACGCAGTATTTT.

In its sample, this clonotype was seen a few times. This chain joins TRBV3-1 and TRBJ2-7; D is undetermined. Germline values: CDR1 LGHDT, CDR2 YNNKEL (reference sequence). This CDR3 has 14 residues. V gave up 1 base and J gave up 3 bases, with 10 bases separating them. The CDR3 region has the DNA TGTGCCAGCAGCCAAGCAGGTTCTCGCTACGAGCAGTACTTC. This translates into CASSQAGSRYEQYF.

This clonotype was counted between two and nine times. The genes are TRBV7-9 and TRBJ2-5, with TRBD2 matching over 8 bases. This CDR3 region has 16 residues. CDR1 is SEHNR and CDR2 is FQNEAQ in the germline V gene (reference sequence). The V segment lost 2 bases and the J segment 0 bases; nucleotides outside the gene matches: 5. CDR3 nucleotide sequence: TGTGCCAGCAGCTTATCCCTAGCGGGCTACCAAGAGACCCAGTACTTC. It codes for CASSLSLAGYQETQYF.

This clonotype showed up just once. This chain connects TRBV5-1 to TRBJ2-1, with 16 bases fitting TRBD2. Trimming removed 4 bases from V and 15 bases from J; junction bases left unmatched: 7. The CDR3 spans 14 residues. The germline CDR1 and CDR2 sequences are SGHRS and YFSETQ. CDR3 sequence: CASSSVGLAGGRFF. The CDR3 bases are TGCGCCAGCAGCAGCGTGGGACTAGCGGGAGGGCGGTTCTTC. The full variable domain, its missing parts supplied by reference TRBV5-1 and TRBJ2-1, is KAGVTQTPRYLIKTRGQQVTLSCSPISGHRSVSWYQQTPGQGLQFLFEYFSETQRNKGNFPGRFSGRQFSNSRSEMNVSTLELGDSALYLCASSSVGLAGGRFFGPGTRLTVL.

The chain recombines TRBV6-1 with TRBJ2-2; D possibly corresponds to TRBD2 (5 bases). Deletions cut 8 bases from V and 6 bases from J, with 13 bases between. The CDR3 runs 13 residues. Germline V gene sequence: CDR1 MNHNS, CDR2 SASEGT. The CDR3 spells CASALGLAGELFF. CDR3 coding DNA: TGTGCCAGCGCCCTCGGACTTGCCGGGGAGCTGTTTTTT.

The rearrangement links TRBV5-7 to TRBJ2-5; D gene uncertain. TRBV5-7 is an ORF; its function is uncertain. The CDR3 consists of 14 residues. V lost 4 bases, J lost 4 bases, and 14 bases lay in between. The DNA for the CDR3 is TGTGCCAGCAGCCCCAGATTCGACCCAGAGACCCAGTACTTC. It translates to CASSPRFDPETQYF.

J is TRBJ1-5 and V is TRBV5-1; tentative D call: TRBD1 (6 bases). The CDR3 runs to 13 residues. The V gene's germline CDR1 is SGHRS and CDR2 YFSETQ. V lost 3 bases and J lost 3, with 7 bases in between. Written as DNA, the CDR3 is TGCGCCAGCAGCTCAGGGGACAATCAGCCCCAGCATTTT. Translation: CASSSGDNQPQHF.

This chain uses TRBV27 with TRBJ2-7; 10 positions match TRBD1. V dropped 6 bases and J dropped 3; count of bases not matched to a gene: 8. This CDR3 contains 15 residues. Germline values: CDR1 MNHEY, CDR2 SMNVEV (reference sequence). CDR3 sequence: CASSLGQGKVYEQYF. The CDR3 region has the DNA TGTGCCAGCAGCTTGGGACAGGGGAAGGTCTACGAGCAGTACTTC.

V and J are TRBV10-3 and TRBJ2-1; 9 bases fit TRBD2. The CDR3 covers 16 residues. Trimming cost V 3 bases and J 5 bases; bases outside gene matches: 8. In germline, CDR1 is ENHRY, CDR2 SYGVKD. CDR3: CAISDVSGRNNNEQFF. In DNA form, the CDR3 reads TGTGCCATCAGTGATGTTAGCGGGAGAAACAACAATGAGCAGTTCTTC.

The V call is TRBV12-3 or TRBV12-4, the J call TRBJ2-3; TRBD2 matches at 10 bases. The CDR3 covers 17 residues. The V gene end was trimmed by 2 bases and the J gene end by 0 bases; junction bases not matched to a gene: 5. The CDR3 reads CASSLRGLATSTDTQYF. CDR3 nucleotide sequence: TGTGCCAGCAGTTTAAGGGGACTAGCGACCAGCACAGATACGCAGTATTTT.

The chain has TRBV2 and TRBJ2-1, with 9 bases lining up with TRBD2. The germline V gene has CDR1 SNHLY and CDR2 FYNNEI. The junction had 9 bases not matched to a gene; V was cut back by 4 bases and J by 8 bases. The CDR3 is made up of 15 amino acids. In DNA form, the CDR3 reads TGTGCCAGCAGTGGACCGGGACTAGCTCACGATGAGCAGTTCTTC. Amino acids: CASSGPGLAHDEQFF.

The chain carries TRBV20-1 and TRBJ1-3; 9 bases are shared with TRBD1. The CDR3 loop spans 15 amino acids. Germline values: CDR1 DFQATT, CDR2 SNEGSKA (reference sequence). The V segment lost 2 bases and the J segment 4 bases; nucleotides outside the gene matches: 6. The CDR3 nucleotides read TGCAGTGCTAGACTTTCGGGACAGGGAGGAAACACCATATATTTT. Translating gives CSARLSGQGGNTIYF.

This sequence joins TRBV5-1 and TRBJ2-3, with D uncertain. The CDR3 spans 11 residues. V was cut by 6 bases and J by 2 bases, with 4 bases left in between. CDR1 is SGHRS, CDR2 YFSETQ, per germline. This CDR3 reads CASTDTDTQYF. CDR3 DNA sequence: TGCGCCAGCACCGACACAGATACGCAGTATTTT.

V gene TRBV7-3 combines with J gene TRBJ2-2, with 11 bases aligning to TRBD2. The germline V gene encodes CDR1 SGHTA and CDR2 FQGTGA. This CDR3 spans 19 amino acids. Trimming cost V 0 bases and J 4 bases; bases outside gene matches: 10. The CDR3 sequence: CASSLTGDLAGGGTGELFF. The CDR3 bases are TGTGCCAGCAGCTTAACGGGTGATCTAGCGGGAGGCGGCACCGGGGAGCTGTTTTTT.

V usage is TRBV9 and J usage is TRBJ1-2; no clear D gene. V shed 4 bases and J shed 4 bases, with 11 bases lying between them. Germline loops: CDR1 SGDLS, CDR2 YYNGEE. The CDR3 contains 13 residues. The CDR3, as DNA: TGTGCCAGCAGCCCCGGACCGCTCTATGGCTACACCTTC. Translated: CASSPGPLYGYTF.

The gene calls are TRBV5-1 and TRBJ2-1; TRBD2 aligns across 9 bases. This CDR3 spans 14 amino acids. V lost 7 bases, J lost 5 bases, and 7 bases stayed unmatched. In germline, CDR1 is SGHRS, CDR2 YFSETQ. CDR3 region: CASGETSGDNEQFF. CDR3 DNA sequence: TGCGCCAGCGGAGAGACTAGCGGAGACAATGAGCAGTTCTTC.

The J gene is TRBJ2-7, the V gene TRBV28; D gene ambiguous. V lost 2 bases to trimming and J lost 2 bases, with 10 bases between them. Germline V gene lookup returns CDR1 MDHEN and CDR2 SYDVKM. This CDR3 is built from 14 residues. CDR3 region: CASSLKLQTYEQYF. For the CDR3, the DNA is TGTGCCAGCAGTTTAAAACTGCAGACCTACGAGCAGTACTTC.

This chain connects TRBV7-2 to TRBJ2-1, with 7 bases lining up with TRBD1. Germline assignment: CDR1 SGHTA and CDR2 FQGNSA. The trim removed 5 bases at V and 10 bases at J, leaving 14 bases unmatched. The CDR3 length is 15 residues. The chain's CDR3 is CASSLVGGRVREQFF. DNA of the CDR3: TGTGCCAGCAGCCTAGTAGGGGGCAGGGTAAGGGAGCAGTTCTTC.

The V and J genes are TRBV7-8 and TRBJ2-7; 7 bases match TRBD1. Trimming at V came to 7 bases and at J to 0 bases, leaving 9 bases not matched to a gene. The V gene's germline CDR1 is SGHVS and CDR2 FQNEAQ. This CDR3 is built from 15 residues. The CDR3 loop reads CASKKGGQSSYEQYF. The DNA of the CDR3 is TGTGCCAGCAAGAAAGGGGGACAGAGCTCCTACGAGCAGTACTTC. Supplemented by reference TRBV7-8 and TRBJ2-7, the full variable domain reads GAGVSQSPRYKVAKRGQDVALRCDPISGHVSLFWYQQALGQGPEFLTYFQNEAQLDKSGLPSDRFFAERPEGSVSTLKIQRTQQEDSAVYLCASKKGGQSSYEQYFGPGTRLTVT.